This passage covers 14 T cell receptor beta chains from one sample sequenced in a study of brain T cells in children with intractable seizures. Measured with immunoSEQ multiplex PCR; TCRdb has only the in-frame clones, and not every one. The sample shows tens of thousands of clones, around nine tenths of them seen only once. The sequencing used peripheral blood, collected at surgery. The receptors were gathered from a girl aged 2-9 years with tuberous sclerosis and intractable seizures.

This chain links TRBV7-8 with TRBJ1-1, with D unresolved. CDR3 length equals 15 residues. Germline V gives CDR1 SGHVS, CDR2 FQNEAQ. The V gene lost 2 bases and the J gene lost 6 bases, with 16 bases spanning the gap. CDR3 in amino acids: CASSLYLDPRAEAFF. Written as DNA, the CDR3 is TGTGCCAGCAGCTTATATTTGGATCCACGGGCTGAAGCTTTCTTT.

The V and J genes are TRBV21-1 and TRBJ2-5; the DNA was not used to check the table's D call, TRBD1. TRBV21-1 is assigned pseudogene status. This CDR3 is 14 amino acids long. CDR3 nucleotides: TGTGCCAGCAGCAAAGTTCCCAGAAAAGAGACCCAGTACTTC. The encoded protein is CASSKVPRKETQYF.

The chain has TRBV10-3 and TRBJ1-1, with 9 bases lining up with TRBD1. The CDR3 is made up of 14 amino acids. J gave up 3 bases and V 6 bases, and 5 bases lay outside the gene matches. Germline V gives CDR1 ENHRY, CDR2 SYGVKD. The CDR3 loop reads CAIRDRQGDTEAFF. The CDR3 DNA follows: TGTGCCATCAGGGACAGACAGGGGGACACTGAAGCTTTCTTT.

This clone is a singleton in its sample. The genes are TRBV4-1 and TRBJ2-3; D is unclear. Trimming took 2 bases from V and 3 from J, leaving 3 bases between them. This CDR3 comprises 12 residues. Germline V gene data show CDR1 as MGHRA and CDR2 as YSYEKL. The chain's CDR3 is CASSQLTDTQYF. In nucleotides, the CDR3 is TGCGCCAGCAGCCAATTAACAGATACGCAGTATTTT.

V and J are TRBV4-2 and TRBJ2-3; 10 positions match TRBD2. The ends lost 0 bases at V and 10 bases at J; junction bases unmatched: 16. The CDR3 spans 18 residues. CDR1 and CDR2 from the germline V gene are LGHNA and YNFKEQ. Here the CDR3 reads CASSQDLMASGGPEAQYF. DNA of the CDR3: TGTGCCAGCAGCCAAGATCTTATGGCTAGCGGGGGCCCCGAGGCGCAGTATTTT.

The chain is built from TRBV24-1 and TRBJ1-2, with D uncertain. The CDR3 is 11 residues long. Deletions cut 7 bases from V and 4 bases from J, with 6 bases between. Germline values: CDR1 KGHDR, CDR2 SFDVKD. CDR3 coding DNA: TGTGCCACCAGCTACAGCTATGGCTACACCTTC. This gives the protein CATSYSYGYTF.

The chain employs TRBV7-2 and TRBJ2-1; TRBD1 agrees at 9 bases. J lost 7 bases, V lost 1 base, and 5 bases had no gene match. The CDR3 runs to 15 residues. From germline, CDR1 is SGHTA and CDR2 FQGNSA. CDR3 bases: TGTGCCAGCAGCTTAGGTGGGACAGGGTCTAATGAGCAGTTCTTC. The encoded protein is CASSLGGTGSNEQFF.

This clone was seen more than once but under ten times. V and J are TRBV6-5 and TRBJ1-5; possibly TRBD1 for D (6 bases). Trimming removed 9 bases at V and 2 bases at J, with 11 bases between. There are 13 residues in the CDR3. The germline gives CDR1 MNHEY, CDR2 SVGAGI. The CDR3 region is CASRGGGNQPQHF. The CDR3 DNA reads as TGTGCCAGTAGGGGGGGAGGCAATCAGCCCCAGCATTTT.

The rearrangement uses TRBV6-1 and TRBJ2-2; D call uncertain. CDR1 is MNHNS, CDR2 SASEGT, per germline. This CDR3 has 15 amino acids. V lost 3 bases to trimming and J lost 8 bases, with 16 bases between them. CDR3 in DNA: TGTGCCAGCAGTGACGATCGGGCCATAGGGGGGGAGCTGTTTTTT. Its translation is CASSDDRAIGGELFF.

This clone was detected only once. This chain connects TRBV4-1 to TRBJ1-6, with 7 bases aligning to TRBD1. With 0 bases clipped from V and 12 bases from J, the junction kept 8 bases outside the gene matches. The CDR3 runs 15 residues. Germline loops: CDR1 MGHRA, CDR2 YSYEKL. Here the CDR3 reads CASSQEKGAELPLHF. The CDR3 DNA is TGCGCCAGCAGCCAAGAGAAGGGGGCCGAGCTACCCCTCCACTTT.

The rearrangement joins TRBV7-8 to TRBJ2-7, with D perhaps matching TRBD2 (7 bases). The germline gives CDR1 SGHVS, CDR2 FQNEAQ. Trimming removed 4 bases at V and 6 bases at J, with 16 bases between. The CDR3 totals 14 residues. The CDR3, as DNA: TGTGCCAGCAGCTCCCCGGGGGGCCCCATCGAGCAGTACGTC. Translating gives CASSSPGGPIEQYV.

The chain has TRBV2 and TRBJ2-2, with D unclear. V lost 1 base, J lost 1 base, and 4 bases lay in between. Germline CDR1 and CDR2: SNHLY and FYNNEI. The CDR3 consists of 14 residues. CDR3 loop: CASSEDLNTGELFF. CDR3 nucleotides: TGTGCCAGCAGTGAAGACTTGAACACCGGGGAGCTGTTTTTT.

The V gene is TRBV24-1, the J gene TRBJ2-3, with a weak D call TRBD1 (5 bases). The CDR3 sequence is 18 residues long. With 0 bases removed from V and 0 bases from J, the gap between germline ends came to 15 bases. The germline gives CDR1 KGHDR, CDR2 SFDVKD. In DNA, the CDR3 is TGTGCCACCAGTGATTTGCCGAGCGACAGATATAGCACAGATACGCAGTATTTT. As protein: CATSDLPSDRYSTDTQYF.

The chain couples TRBV19 to TRBJ1-5; 7 nucleotides line up with TRBD1. The CDR3 sequence is 15 residues long. The germline V gene has CDR1 LNHDA and CDR2 SQIVND (reference sequence). Germline trimming cut 5 bases from V and 2 bases from J; bases unmatched to any gene: 6. The CDR3 bases are TGTGCCAGTAGTTATCGTCAGGGGGGCAATCAGCCCCAGCATTTT. Amino acids: CASSYRQGGNQPQHF.